This passage covers 16 T cell receptor beta chains from one sample sequenced in a study of technical replicates of blood from a few donors. Sequencing used immunoSEQ multiplex PCR; TCRdb keeps in-frame clones, though not all of them. In the table there are 65,000 to 95,000 clones, roughly 98% of which are singletons. Sequenced input: T cells isolated from PBMCs. These TCRs come from a human donor in good health.

The gene calls are TRBV19 and TRBJ2-1; the match to TRBD2 covers 11 bases. Germline V gene sequence: CDR1 LNHDA, CDR2 SQIVND (reference sequence). The CDR3 has 17 residues. V gave up 2 bases and J gave up 6 bases; unmatched junction bases: 9. As DNA, the CDR3 is TGTGCCAGTAGTATACTACTAGCGGGAGTAAGGGGCAATGAGCAGTTCTTC. This encodes CASSILLAGVRGNEQFF.

For the CDR3, the DNA is TGCAGCGTTGATGACAGGGGGGGAAACAATGAGCAGTTCTTC. Translating it yields CSVDDRGGNNEQFF. The chain employs TRBV29-1 and TRBJ2-1, with 9 bases lining up with TRBD1. Unmatched junction bases numbered 5, after V lost 3 bases and J lost 5 bases. This CDR3 is 14 amino acids long. CDR1 is SQVTM, CDR2 ANQGSEA, per germline.

CDR3 protein: CASGTGFGSYVEQYF. CDR3 bases: TGTGCCAGCGGTACAGGGTTCGGTTCCTATGTCGAGCAGTACTTC. The gene calls are TRBV27 and TRBJ2-7, with D possibly TRBD1 on 6 matching bases. This CDR3 is 15 amino acids long. V lost 8 bases to trimming and J lost 6 bases, with 23 bases between them. Per the germline V gene, CDR1 is MNHEY and CDR2 is SMNVEV (reference sequence).

The chain links TRBV7-6 to TRBJ2-5, with TRBD1 identical over 7 bases. Germline CDR1 and CDR2: SGHVS and FNYEAQ. This CDR3 contains 16 residues. J was trimmed by 0 bases and V by 5 bases; bases with no gene match: 9. In DNA form, the CDR3 reads TGTGCCAGCAGCGGTGGGACAGCCAACCACCAAGAGACCCAGTACTTC. Amino acid sequence: CASSGGTANHQETQYF.

The chain couples TRBV5-8 to TRBJ1-2; 7 positions match TRBD1. Trimming took 0 bases from V and 6 from J; bases not matched to a gene: 17. CDR1 and CDR2 (germline): SGHTS, YDEGEE. The CDR3 contains 18 residues. CDR3 protein: CASSLALGGGTEPNGYTF. CDR3 in DNA: TGTGCCAGCAGCTTGGCCTTAGGAGGGGGCACAGAGCCGAATGGCTACACCTTC.

This clone is a singleton in its sample. The chain uses TRBV10-3 and TRBJ2-2, with TRBD2 matching over 10 bases. The germline gives CDR1 ENHRY, CDR2 SYGVKD. The CDR3 spans 16 residues. The ends lost 4 bases at V and 7 bases at J; junction bases unmatched: 9. The CDR3 sequence is CAISGPSGSWGGELFF. CDR3 nucleotides: TGTGCCATCAGTGGGCCTAGCGGGAGTTGGGGCGGGGAGCTGTTTTTT.

The chain has TRBV4-1 and TRBJ2-7; D perhaps matches TRBD1 (5 bases). Germline CDR1 reads MGHRA; CDR2 reads YSYEKL. The germline V and J ends were trimmed by 1 base and 6 bases, with 19 bases remaining between them. This CDR3 has 16 amino acids. The CDR3 DNA reads as TGCGCCAGCAGCCAAGTTGCTCAGGGCCCTACCGCCGAGCAGTACTTC. Its protein is CASSQVAQGPTAEQYF.

The gene calls are TRBV5-4 and TRBJ2-7, with TRBD2 matching 9 bases. V was pared by 5 bases and J by 3 bases, with 9 bases of the junction left unmatched. This CDR3 spans 15 amino acids. CDR1 and CDR2 from the germline V gene are SGHNT and YYREEE (reference sequence). CDR3: CASSPEGGGDYEQYF. The CDR3 DNA reads as TGTGCCAGCAGTCCGGAGGGCGGGGGGGACTACGAGCAGTACTTC. The full variable domain, with the rest looked up from reference TRBV5-4 and TRBJ2-7, is ETGVTQSPTHLIKTRGQQVTLRCSSQSGHNTVSWYQQALGQGPQFIFQYYREEENGRGNFPPRFSGLQFPNYSSELNVNALELDDSALYLCASSPEGGGDYEQYFGPGTRLTVT.

V is TRBV5-1 and J is TRBJ1-2; TRBD1 matches at 10 bases. J was trimmed by 5 bases and V by 3 bases; bases with no gene match: 1. The CDR3 covers 13 residues. Germline values: CDR1 SGHRS, CDR2 YFSETQ. As DNA, the CDR3 is TGCGCCAGCAGCTCGGGACAGGGGTATGGCTACACCTTC. Translating it yields CASSSGQGYGYTF.

The chain uses TRBV7-3 and TRBJ2-2; TRBD1 is a possible D gene (5 bases). The CDR3 has 14 residues. Between the trimmed V and J ends, which lost 5 bases and 4 bases, there was a span of 11 bases. Germline CDR1 reads SGHTA; CDR2 reads FQGTGA. CDR3 sequence (DNA): TGTGCCAGCAGCGGAACTGGGGCCACCGGGGAGCTGTTTTTT. This encodes CASSGTGATGELFF.

The genes are TRBV10-3 and TRBJ1-1; no definite D call. Germline-derived CDR1 and CDR2 are ENHRY and SYGVKD. The CDR3 is 15 amino acids. Trimming shortened V by 3 bases and J by 0 bases, and 11 bases separated the two germline ends. CDR3 bases: TGTGCCATCAGTGAAGCTGACATACTGAACACTGAAGCTTTCTTT. This codes for CAISEADILNTEAFF.

This clone was seen just once. V and J are TRBV4-2 and TRBJ2-1; 8 nucleotides agree with TRBD2. Trimming removed 4 bases from V and 10 bases from J; junction bases left unmatched: 15. This CDR3 spans 16 amino acids. Looked up from germline, CDR1 is LGHNA and CDR2 is YNFKEQ. DNA for the CDR3: TGTGCCAGCAGCCTCGGGGGGGGCCTCAAACCGGGCGAGCAGTTCTTC. It is translated as CASSLGGGLKPGEQFF.

The rearrangement uses TRBV5-1 and TRBJ1-1; perhaps TRBD1 as D (6 bases). The CDR3 covers 14 residues. Germline V gene sequence: CDR1 SGHRS, CDR2 YFSETQ. V lost 3 bases to trimming and J lost 6 bases, with 15 bases between them. CDR3 sequence (DNA): TGCGCCAGCAGCTCGAAGGGGGTGGAAGCTGAAGCTTTCTTT. It yields the protein CASSSKGVEAEAFF.

The chain is built from TRBV30 and TRBJ1-2; 7 nucleotides agree with TRBD1. The CDR3 contains 15 residues. J gave up 1 base and V 0 bases, and 5 bases lay outside the gene matches. Germline CDR1 and CDR2: GTSNPN and SVGIG (reference sequence). The DNA of the CDR3 is TGTGCCTGGAGTGTACCAAACAGGGGTAACTATGGCTACACCTTC. It translates to CAWSVPNRGNYGYTF.

The chain couples TRBV29-1 to TRBJ1-5; D is undetermined. The V gene lost 6 bases and the J gene lost 2 bases, with 8 bases spanning the gap. From germline, CDR1 is SQVTM and CDR2 ANQGSEA. This CDR3 has 12 residues. The CDR3 DNA sequence: TGCAGCGTCGGGCGGGGCAATCAGCCCCAGCATTTT. Its protein is CSVGRGNQPQHF.

The rearrangement uses TRBV4-2 and TRBJ2-1; the match to TRBD2 covers 9 bases. The germline CDR1 and CDR2 sequences are LGHNA and YNFKEQ. With V trimmed by 4 bases and J by 4 bases, 5 bases remained unmatched. The CDR3 consists of 15 residues. CDR3 sequence (DNA): TGTGCCAGCAGCCTGAGGACTAGCGCATACAATGAGCAGTTCTTC. This codes for CASSLRTSAYNEQFF.